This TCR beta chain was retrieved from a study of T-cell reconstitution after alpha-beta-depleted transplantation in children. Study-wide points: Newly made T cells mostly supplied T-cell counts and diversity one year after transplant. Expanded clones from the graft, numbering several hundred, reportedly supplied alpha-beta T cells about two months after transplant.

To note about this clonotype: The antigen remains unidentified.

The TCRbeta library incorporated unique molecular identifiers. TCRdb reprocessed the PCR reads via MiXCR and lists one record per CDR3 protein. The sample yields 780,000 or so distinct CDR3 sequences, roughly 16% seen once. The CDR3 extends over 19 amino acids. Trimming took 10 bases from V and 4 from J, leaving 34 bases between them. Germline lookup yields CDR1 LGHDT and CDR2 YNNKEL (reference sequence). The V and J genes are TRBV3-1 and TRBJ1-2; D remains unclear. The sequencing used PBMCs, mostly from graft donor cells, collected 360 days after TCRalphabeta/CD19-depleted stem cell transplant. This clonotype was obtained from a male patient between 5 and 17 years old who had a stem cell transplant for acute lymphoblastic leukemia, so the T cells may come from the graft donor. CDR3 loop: CAICLASPLVKGRFYGYTF. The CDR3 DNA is TGTGCCATCTGTTTGGCTTCTCCCTTGGTGAAGGGTCGATTCTATGGCTACACCTTC. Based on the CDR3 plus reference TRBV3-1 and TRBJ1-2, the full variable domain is DTAVSQTPKYLVTQMGNDKSIKCEQNLGHDTMYWYKQDSKKFLKIMFSYNNKELIINETVPNRFSPKSPDKAHLNLHINSLELGDSAVYFCAICLASPLVKGRFYGYTFGSGTRLTVV.